These 6 T cell receptor beta chains were all obtained from the same sample, sequenced in a study of blood T cell repertoires in COVID-19. Using immunoSEQ multiplex PCR, the repertoire was profiled, and TCRdb retains in-frame clones only, with some absent. The sample carries more than 90,000 clones, around 83% recorded once. The specimen was peripheral blood. The origin of the receptors is a man between 65 and 79 years old with acute or convalescent COVID-19.

V usage is TRBV27 and J usage is TRBJ1-1; 12 bases agree with TRBD1. This CDR3 has 17 residues. Germline loops: CDR1 MNHEY, CDR2 SMNVEV (reference sequence). The V segment lost 8 bases and the J segment 2 bases; nucleotides outside the gene matches: 12. As DNA, the CDR3 is TGTGCCAGCTTTCCCGAGGGACAGGGGGCGAGCAACACTGAAGCTTTCTTT. This translates into CASFPEGQGASNTEAFF.

This chain links TRBV30 with TRBJ1-5, with a possible D match to TRBD1 (5 bases). Per germline, CDR1 GTSNPN and CDR2 SVGIG (reference sequence). The CDR3 covers 13 residues. The V end was cut by 3 bases, the J end by 4 bases, with 10 bases between. The CDR3 reads CAWSTGENQPQHF. As DNA, the CDR3 is TGTGCCTGGAGCACAGGCGAAAATCAGCCCCAGCATTTT.

The sample holds a few counts of this clone. This chain connects TRBV7-9 to TRBJ1-6; 10 bases line up with TRBD1. J gave up 5 bases and V 6 bases, and 4 bases lay outside the gene matches. Germline V CDR1 and CDR2: SEHNR, FQNEAQ (reference sequence). The CDR3 loop spans 15 amino acids. CDR3 DNA sequence: TGTGCCAGCAGTTTGGACAGGGGGAATAATTCACCCCTCCACTTT. Encoded protein: CASSLDRGNNSPLHF. Together with reference TRBV7-9 and TRBJ1-6, the CDR3 gives the full variable domain: DTGVSQNPRHKITKRGQNVTFRCDPISEHNRLYWYRQTLGQGPEFLTYFQNEAQLEKSRLLSDRFSAERPKGSFSTLEIQRTEQGDSAMYLCASSLDRGNNSPLHFGNGTRLTVT.

CDR3 DNA sequence: TGTGCCAGCAGCTTCCGGGACAGGGGGACCTACGAGCAGTACTTC. Amino acid sequence: CASSFRDRGTYEQYF. The chain employs TRBV5-5 and TRBJ2-7; 11 positions match TRBD1. The germline CDR1 and CDR2 sequences are SGHKS and YYEKEE (reference sequence). J was trimmed by 2 bases and V by 2 bases; bases with no gene match: 3. This CDR3 comprises 15 residues.

The rearrangement uses TRBV15 and TRBJ2-1; D is unclear. With 0 bases removed from V and 5 bases from J, the gap between germline ends came to 8 bases. CDR3 length equals 14 residues. CDR1 LNHNV and CDR2 YYDKDF come from the germline V gene (reference sequence). DNA of the CDR3: TGTGCCACCAGCAGAGATGAACTCAACAATGAGCAGTTCTTC. Translated: CATSRDELNNEQFF.

This chain links TRBV30 with TRBJ2-7; no reliable D call. Germline lookup yields CDR1 GTSNPN and CDR2 SVGIG (reference sequence). Trimming pared 2 bases from V and 2 bases from J, leaving 4 bases between. This CDR3 is built from 11 residues. This CDR3 reads CAWSITYEQYF. The DNA of the CDR3 is TGTGCCTGGAGTATCACCTACGAGCAGTACTTC.